These T cell receptor beta chains were read from a single sample in a study of beta chain features in type 1 diabetes. Repertoires were generated with immunoSEQ multiplex PCR, while TCRdb's copy carries only in-frame clones and drops some. This sample yields 400,000 to 500,000 clones, of which approximately 15% are seen a single time; 0.03% to 0.04% belongs to the top ten. What was sequenced was naive CD4+ T cells from blood. These receptors were taken from a man younger than 40 in good health. Both conserved end residues are part of each CDR3. Each record gives: V gene, J gene, D gene, clone size, CDR3 DNA, CDR3 protein. D genes are given only for firm matches. A clone size is listed for some rows: how often the clone was seen (once, few, many), or a class if it is expanded.

TRBV21-1	TRBJ2-7	.	few	TGTGCCAGCAGCCCTTCCACAGGGAGCTCCTACGAGCAGTACTTC	CASSPSTGSSYEQYF
TRBV4-3	TRBJ2-6	.	.	TGCGCCAGCAGCCAAGATCTCCGAGGTGAAAGCTCTGGGGCCAACGTCCTGACTTTC	CASSQDLRGESSGANVLTF
TRBV28	TRBJ1-2	.	few	TGTGCCAGCAGCAATACAGGCGCGAATGGCTACACCTTC	CASSNTGANGYTF
TRBV7-9	TRBJ2-1	TRBD1	few	TGTGCCAGCAGCACAGGGACAGGGGGAAACAATGAGCAGTTCTTC	CASSTGTGGNNEQFF
TRBV4-3	TRBJ1-2	.	.	TGCGCCAGCAGCCAAGGGACGTTGGTAGCTAACTATGGCTACACCTTC	CASSQGTLVANYGYTF
TRBV5-1	TRBJ1-2	.	.	TGCGCCAGCAGCTTTGGGAAAAACTATGGCTACACCTTC	CASSFGKNYGYTF
TRBV11-3	TRBJ2-3	.	.	TGTGCCAGCAGCAGAGGAGGGTCTCCCGATACGCAGTATTTT	CASSRGGSPDTQYF
TRBV9	TRBJ2-7	.	few	TGTGCCAGCAGCGTAAGTTTAGGTTCCTACGAGCAGTACTTC	CASSVSLGSYEQYF
TRBV9	TRBJ1-2	.	.	TGTGCCAGCAGCTCAGAGGTCCCGACCGTTGGCTACACCTTC	CASSSEVPTVGYTF
TRBV14	TRBJ2-3	TRBD1	.	TGTGCCAGCAGCCCCACGGTAGGAAGGGGGCGGCAAGATACGCAGTATTTT	CASSPTVGRGRQDTQYF
TRBV2	TRBJ1-2	.	.	TGTGCCAGCAGTGACCGCTTGGCTAGTGCGGTCCATGGCTACACCTTC	CASSDRLASAVHGYTF
TRBV5-1	TRBJ2-2	TRBD1	few	TGCGCCAGCAGCATAGGACAGGGGTTCAACACCGGGGAGCTGTTTTTT	CASSIGQGFNTGELFF
TRBV4-2	TRBJ2-1	TRBD2	.	TGTGCCAGCAGCCAGACCGGGACTAGCGGGACTTGGTATCAGTTCTTC	CASSQTGTSGTWYQFF
TRBV30	TRBJ1-1	.	few	TGTGCCTGGAGTAACTGGGGGGAAGCTTTCTTT	CAWSNWGEAFF
TRBV5-1	TRBJ2-3	.	few	TGCGCCAGCAGCTCAGGTGGGCCCACAGATACGCAGTATTTT	CASSSGGPTDTQYF
TRBV9	TRBJ2-3	.	few	TGTGCCAGCAGCGTAGCTAGCCTACTGGACACAGATACGCAGTATTTT	CASSVASLLDTDTQYF
TRBV7-9	TRBJ2-2	TRBD1	.	TGTGCCAGCAGCCCCGAGACAGGGGGACTGAACACCGGGGAGCTGTTTTTT	CASSPETGGLNTGELFF
TRBV18	TRBJ2-7	.	few	TGTGCCAGCTCACCGGACAGAACCTACGAGCAGTACTTC	CASSPDRTYEQYF
TRBV30	TRBJ1-2	.	.	TGTGCCTGTGACAGAGGAGGCTACACCTTC	CACDRGGYTF
TRBV5-1	TRBJ2-2	TRBD2	few	TGCGCCAGCAGCTTGTGGTCTAGCGGCCAAAGCCGGGAGCTGTTTTTT	CASSLWSSGQSRELFF
TRBV7-9	TRBJ1-5	TRBD1	few	TGTGCCAGCAGCTTAGGGACAGGGAAAATTTTCCAGCCCCAGCATTTT	CASSLGTGKIFQPQHF
TRBV15	TRBJ1-5	TRBD1	few	TGTGCCACCAGCAGAGATCGGTACAGGGGAGGGAGCAATCAGCCCCAGCATTTT	CATSRDRYRGGSNQPQHF
TRBV5-4	TRBJ1-2	TRBD1	few	TGTGCCAGCAGCTGGGCCGGGACAGAGTTCTTC	CASSWAGTEFF
TRBV7-2	TRBJ1-2	.	few	TGTGCCAGCAGCTTATATGGGGGCTATGGCTACACCTTC	CASSLYGGYGYTF
TRBV7-2	TRBJ1-1	.	.	TGTGCCAGCAGCTTAGGAGTTGGCATGAACACTGAAGCTTTCTTT	CASSLGVGMNTEAFF
TRBV15	TRBJ1-2	.	few	TGTGGAGCGTCGGGGGCAAACTATGGCTACACCTTC	CGASGANYGYTF
TRBV7-9	TRBJ1-2	.	.	TGTGCCAGCAGCTTCCCCGGGACGGCTCAATATGGCTACACCTTC	CASSFPGTAQYGYTF
TRBV5-4	TRBJ2-2	.	few	TGTGCCAGCAGCTGGGGGCCGGGTCTTGAGCGGGAGCTGTTTTTT	CASSWGPGLERELFF
TRBV5-4	TRBJ2-3	TRBD2	.	TGTGCCAGCAGTCCTCGACTAGCGGGAGGTCCCTTGGATACGCAGTATTTT	CASSPRLAGGPLDTQYF
TRBV7-2	TRBJ2-7	.	.	TGTGCCAGCAGCACCCGTCGGACGACGTACGAGCAGTACTTC	CASSTRRTTYEQYF
TRBV15	TRBJ1-5	TRBD1	.	TGTGCCACCAGCAGAGATCCAGGGGGGCGCCGGCAGCCCCAGCATTTT	CATSRDPGGRRQPQHF
TRBV10-3	TRBJ1-2	.	few	TGTGCCATCAGTACTTATAGGGAGTACTATGGCTACACCTTC	CAISTYREYYGYTF
TRBV5-1	TRBJ2-1	TRBD2	few	TGCGCCAGCCGCGGACTAGCGGGAGTCGTGGAGCAGTTCTTC	CASRGLAGVVEQFF
TRBV7-9	TRBJ2-3	.	.	TGTGCCAGCAGCTTATTGTCGGGGGCGGCAGATACGCAGTATTTT	CASSLLSGAADTQYF
TRBV20-1	TRBJ2-3	.	.	TGCAGTGCATCTCTAACAGATACGCAGTATTTT	CSASLTDTQYF
TRBV4-1	TRBJ2-2	TRBD2	.	TGCGCCAGCTTTTGGGAGGGATCTTTGAACACCGGGGAGCTGTTTTTT	CASFWEGSLNTGELFF
TRBV9	TRBJ1-1	.	.	TGTGCCAGCAGCGTAGGACCTCAAGCAAACACTGAAGCTTTCTTT	CASSVGPQANTEAFF
TRBV27	TRBJ2-7	.	few	TGTGCCAGCAGTTTATCGCGTCGTTACGAGCAGTACTTC	CASSLSRRYEQYF
TRBV5-4	TRBJ1-3	.	.	TGTGCCAGCAGCCCCGGGGGAGGGTCGGCTGGAAACACCATATATTTT	CASSPGGGSAGNTIYF
TRBV2	TRBJ2-7	TRBD1	few	TGTGCCAGCAGAAGGACAGGTACCTACGAGCAGTACTTC	CASRRTGTYEQYF
TRBV15	TRBJ2-5	.	few	TGTGCCACCAGCAGAGATGGGGGGTTGGGGACCCAGTACTTC	CATSRDGGLGTQYF
TRBV18	TRBJ2-5	TRBD1	.	TGTGCCAGCTCACCACTTCCCAGACAGGGGTCGATCGAGACCCAGTACTTC	CASSPLPRQGSIETQYF
TRBV25-1	TRBJ2-5	.	.	TGTGCCAGCAGTGAATGGGCGGCGGAGACCCAGTACTTC	CASSEWAAETQYF
TRBV5-1	TRBJ2-2	.	.	TGCGCCAGCAGCTTTGCTGGAGCCGGGGAGCTGTTTTTT	CASSFAGAGELFF
TRBV19	TRBJ2-7	.	.	TGTGCCAGTGCGGACATCTCCTACGAGCAGTACTTC	CASADISYEQYF
TRBV14	TRBJ1-4	TRBD1	.	TGTGCCAGCAGCCGTTCCGGGACAGGGCGAGAAAAACTGTTTTTT	CASSRSGTGREKLFF